These 17 T cell receptor beta chains originate from one sample sequenced in a study of blood T cell repertoires in COVID-19. TCRdb's copy holds only in-frame clones and misses some; the assay was immunoSEQ multiplex PCR. The sample consists of approximately 100,000 clones, 69% of them appearing once. The source material was peripheral blood. These receptors were collected from a man older than 75 with acute or convalescent COVID-19.

There are a few counts of this clone. The J gene is TRBJ2-4, the V gene TRBV10-3; TRBD2 might be the D (5 bases). The germline V gene encodes CDR1 ENHRY and CDR2 SYGVKD. The CDR3 spans 15 residues. The V end was cut by 0 bases, the J end by 8 bases, with 14 bases between. CDR3 sequence: CAISESEGLGDIQYF. In DNA, the CDR3 is TGTGCCATCAGTGAGTCGGAAGGCCTCGGGGACATTCAGTACTTC.

The rearrangement links TRBV7-7 to TRBJ2-1; 9 nucleotides line up with TRBD2. The CDR3 is 17 amino acids. With V trimmed by 0 bases and J by 7 bases, 10 bases remained unmatched. CDR1 is SSHAT and CDR2 is FNYEAQ in the germline V gene (reference sequence). For the CDR3, the DNA is TGTGCCAGCAGCTTAGCGATTAGCGGGAGAGGTGGGAATGAGCAGTTCTTC. Translation: CASSLAISGRGGNEQFF.

The rearrangement joins TRBV5-5 to TRBJ2-1, with 8 bases that match TRBD1. Germline values: CDR1 SGHKS, CDR2 YYEKEE (reference sequence). V gave up 5 bases and J gave up 6 bases; unmatched junction bases: 10. CDR3 length equals 15 residues. Here the CDR3 DNA reads TGTGCCAGCAGGGCCGGGACAGGATTCCCCAATGAGCAGTTCTTC. Protein product: CASRAGTGFPNEQFF.

The chain recombines TRBV2 with TRBJ2-3; TRBD2 is a possible D gene (6 bases). The CDR3 runs 15 residues. Trimming shortened V by 3 bases and J by 0 bases, and 10 bases separated the two germline ends. Per the germline V gene, CDR1 is SNHLY and CDR2 is FYNNEI. The CDR3, as DNA: TGTGCCAGCAGTGACTTAGGGACTAGCACAGATACGCAGTATTTT. It specifies CASSDLGTSTDTQYF.

This clone has just a few counts. The V and J genes are TRBV6-1 and TRBJ2-1; D may be TRBD2 (5 bases). CDR3 length: 18 residues. V lost 1 base to trimming and J lost 6 bases, with 22 bases between them. Per germline, CDR1 MNHNS and CDR2 SASEGT. CDR3 coding DNA: TGTGCCAGCAGTGAAGAAGGGAAATCGGGCAGGCGGGTCAATGAGCAGTTCTTC. It translates to CASSEEGKSGRRVNEQFF.

The chain's CDR3 is CASSRGASGRGQETQYF. DNA for the CDR3: TGTGCCAGCAGCCGGGGGGCTAGCGGGAGAGGGCAAGAGACCCAGTACTTC. The V gene is TRBV5-4, the J gene TRBJ2-5; 10 bases line up with TRBD2. V lost 4 bases to trimming and J lost 2 bases; unmatched junction nucleotides: 11. Germline CDR1 is SGHNT and CDR2 is YYREEE (reference sequence). The CDR3 runs 17 residues.

V is TRBV4-3 and J is TRBJ1-4, with D hard to call. V was trimmed by 0 bases and J by 7 bases, leaving 9 bases between them. The CDR3 contains 14 residues. Germline-derived CDR1 and CDR2 are LGHNA and YSLEER. The CDR3 loop is CASSQDSSTEKLFF. Here the CDR3 DNA reads TGCGCCAGCAGCCAAGATTCCAGTACTGAAAAACTGTTTTTT.

The chain carries TRBV11-2 and TRBJ2-7, with D possibly matching TRBD1 (6 bases). This CDR3 has 13 amino acids. CDR1 and CDR2 (germline): SGHAT, FQNNGV. Trimming cost V 4 bases and J 3 bases, with 10 bases left between them. The CDR3 bases are TGTGCCAGCAGCTCGCCACAGGGCTACGAGCAGTACTTC. It encodes CASSSPQGYEQYF.

This clone was seen a few times. The V and J genes are TRBV5-6 and TRBJ2-7; tentatively, D is TRBD1 (5 bases). The CDR3 runs to 12 residues. CDR1 is SGHDT and CDR2 is YYEEEE in the germline V gene. Trimming stripped 0 bases from V and 7 bases from J, with 8 bases between. In DNA form, the CDR3 reads TGTGCCAGCAGCTTGGGACAGCTAGAGCAGTACTTC. Encoded protein: CASSLGQLEQYF.

The chain couples TRBV19 to TRBJ1-1; a weak D match, TRBD1 (6 bases). Trimming stripped 5 bases from V and 1 base from J, with 11 bases between. Germline V gene sequence: CDR1 LNHDA, CDR2 SQIVND (reference sequence). The CDR3 loop spans 14 amino acids. The CDR3 coding sequence is TGTGCCAGTAGTCAGGGGAAGCGGAACACTGAAGCTTTCTTT. It codes for CASSQGKRNTEAFF.

The V gene is TRBV4-1, the J gene TRBJ1-1; 8 bases line up with TRBD1. V trimming: 4 bases; J trimming: 1 base; junction bases outside the gene matches: 2. In germline, CDR1 is MGHRA, CDR2 YSYEKL. The CDR3 consists of 14 residues. CDR3 amino acids: CASSLQGGNTEAFF. DNA of the CDR3: TGCGCCAGCAGCCTACAGGGGGGGAACACTGAAGCTTTCTTT.

The chain recombines TRBV5-1 with TRBJ2-4, with 9 bases lining up with TRBD2. CDR1 and CDR2 from the germline V gene are SGHRS and YFSETQ. The trim removed 0 bases at V and 6 bases at J, leaving 4 bases unmatched. This CDR3 contains 15 residues. This chain's CDR3 is CASSLGDSGRNIQYF. The DNA of the CDR3 is TGCGCCAGCAGCTTGGGGGATAGCGGGAGAAACATTCAGTACTTC.

The chain couples TRBV5-1 to TRBJ2-5; 10 bases align to TRBD2. CDR3 size: 15 residues. From germline, CDR1 is SGHRS and CDR2 YFSETQ. Losses at the gene ends were 4 bases for V and 6 bases for J; bases not matched to a gene: 9. This CDR3 reads CASSTSSGSGQTQYF. Here the CDR3 DNA reads TGCGCCAGCAGCACATCTAGCGGGAGTGGACAGACCCAGTACTTC.

V is TRBV7-2 and J is TRBJ2-2; weak D call: TRBD2 (7 bases). V shed 5 bases and J shed 4 bases, with 11 bases lying between them. Germline loops: CDR1 SGHTA, CDR2 FQGNSA. The CDR3 sequence is 14 residues long. The CDR3 here is CASSTGGPTGELFF. DNA of the CDR3: TGTGCCAGCAGCACCGGGGGGCCCACCGGGGAGCTGTTTTTT.

This clone was found a few times. The J gene is TRBJ2-1, the V gene TRBV5-4; 14 nucleotides align to TRBD2. In germline, CDR1 is SGHNT, CDR2 YYREEE (reference sequence). The CDR3 contains 18 residues. The V and J ends lost 3 bases and 8 bases, in that order; junction bases with no gene match: 13. The CDR3 sequence is CASSSATPGLAGVHEQFF. The DNA of the CDR3 is TGTGCCAGCAGCTCAGCGACACCGGGACTAGCGGGAGTACATGAGCAGTTCTTC.

V usage is TRBV5-4 and J usage is TRBJ2-2; weak D call: TRBD1 (7 bases). The CDR3 totals 16 residues. Germline V gene sequence: CDR1 SGHNT, CDR2 YYREEE (reference sequence). V was pared by 4 bases and J by 1 base, with 14 bases between. CDR3 DNA: TGTGCCAGCAGCCCCGGCGGGACAGTGAACACCGGGGAGCTGTTTTTT. This gives the protein CASSPGGTVNTGELFF.

The chain has TRBV28 and TRBJ2-5; TRBD2 agrees at 14 bases. From germline, CDR1 is MDHEN and CDR2 SYDVKM. This CDR3 has 14 amino acids. V lost 6 bases, J lost 5 bases, and 2 bases stayed unmatched. The CDR3 protein is CASRTSGRGETQYF. DNA of the CDR3: TGTGCCAGCAGGACTAGCGGGAGGGGGGAGACCCAGTACTTC.